The clone carrying this TCR beta chain was counted at least ten times. Its antigen is unknown. There are 13 residues in the CDR3. Germline V gives CDR1 MNHNY, CDR2 SVGAGI (reference sequence). Trimming removed 6 bases at V and 2 bases at J, with 10 bases between. Broader study findings: Tumor-infiltrating Treg TCR alpha and beta sequences overlapped most with tumor naive CD4+ T cells, then blood naive.

The sorted Tregs were CD4+CD25+CD127-/low cells. TCRdb re-called the 5' RACE reads through MiXCR, storing one row per CDR3 protein. The sample has about 32,000 distinct CDR3 sequences, 20% to 30% seen once. The chain is built from TRBV6-6 and TRBJ1-2; D is ambiguous. The clonotype originates from a female donor with breast cancer. What was sequenced was tumor-infiltrating Tregs sorted from the breast tumor. The CDR3 loop is CASRTRENYGYTF. CDR3 coding DNA: TGTGCCAGCAGGACAAGGGAGAACTATGGCTACACCTTC.